Reported below is one T cell receptor beta chain. The CDR3 has 15 residues. Trimming shortened V by 0 bases and J by 2 bases, and 9 bases separated the two germline ends. CDR1 and CDR2 from the germline V gene are SGHDT and YYEEEE. The source of the sample is a study of blood T cell repertoires in COVID-19. In the study overall: Italy, Spain and the United States were the sources of the convalescent and acute COVID-19 samples. The analysed material was cDNA or gDNA that came from T cells, B-cell-depleted T cells, or PBMCs.

Original methodology: Reference gene primer amplification yielded estimated nucleated cell counts. Assay: immunoSEQ multiplex PCR; the TCRdb copy retains only in-frame clones and omits some. V and J calls and clone size are given by that table; D and trimming were obtained from the DNA. The sample lists about 250,000 clones; approximately 90% were seen once. The chain has TRBV5-6 and TRBJ1-5; a possible D gene is TRBD1 (5 bases). The specimen sequenced was peripheral blood. The TCR originated in a man aged 25 to 40 with acute or convalescent COVID-19. In DNA, the CDR3 is TGTGCCAGCAGCTTGGGCGCCAGGGGCAATCAGCCCCAGCATTTT. As protein: CASSLGARGNQPQHF.